A selection of T cell receptor beta chains follows, all from one sample in a study of blood T cell repertoires in COVID-19. Method: immunoSEQ multiplex PCR; TCRdb's copy keeps in-frame clones and lacks some. The table records some 370,000 clones, more than 75% of them present only once. Specimen: peripheral blood. Receptors originate from a woman under 40 with COVID-19, enrolled during active disease. Each CDR3 is given with its conserved first and last residue. The D gene is left open where the match is weak. The size of a clone is reported for some rows only, either as once, few or many, or as a class for expanded clones.

-	TRBV10-3	TRBJ2-1	TRBD2	17	TGTGCCATCAGTGAGGGGACTAGCGGGAGCAGGGACAATGAGCAGTTCTTC	CAISEGTSGSRDNEQFF
-	TRBV6-5	TRBJ2-5	-	11	TGTGCCAGCGGGGGGACAGAGACCCAGTACTTC	CASGGTETQYF
once	TRBV7-9	TRBJ1-6	-	15	TGTGCCAGCAGCTTATTGCCCGGGAATAATTCACCCCTCCACTTT	CASSLLPGNNSPLHF
-	TRBV29-1	TRBJ2-3	TRBD2	17	TGCAGCATACCAGAGTCCTTGGCGGGAGGGCTGGAGGATACGCAGTATTTT	CSIPESLAGGLEDTQYF
-	TRBV19	TRBJ1-5	TRBD1	15	TGTGCCAGTACTTGGGCAGGGGGAAAAGGCCAGCCCCAGCATTTT	CASTWAGGKGQPQHF
-	TRBV6-6	TRBJ2-3	TRBD2	14	TGTGCCAGCAGTTACCGGGGGGGCACAGATACGCAGTATTTT	CASSYRGGTDTQYF
once	TRBV19	TRBJ2-7	-	13	TGTGCCAGTAGTATAGGGGGCGGTTACGAGCAGTACTTC	CASSIGGGYEQYF
-	TRBV10-3	TRBJ2-5	-	14	TGTGCCATCAGCTTGACAGAGGATCAAGAGACCCAGTACTTC	CAISLTEDQETQYF
-	TRBV28	TRBJ2-2	TRBD2	15	TGTGCCAGCAGTTTGGGTAGCGGGTACACCGGGGAGCTGTTTTTT	CASSLGSGYTGELFF
-	TRBV5-1	TRBJ2-1	TRBD2	15	TGCGCCAGCAGCTTACTAGCGGGAGGGGTGAATGAGCAGTTCTTC	CASSLLAGGVNEQFF
-	TRBV6-5	TRBJ1-5	-	13	TGTGCCAGCAGTCGGACATCGGTTCAGCCCCAGCATTTT	CASSRTSVQPQHF
-	TRBV6-5	TRBJ1-5	-	13	TGTGCCAGCAGTTTAAGCCCACATCAGCCCCAGCATTTT	CASSLSPHQPQHF
-	TRBV19	TRBJ2-5	-	14	TGTGCCAGTAGTCGCGTTGGCGGGGCAGAGACCCAGTACTTC	CASSRVGGAETQYF
-	TRBV6-5	TRBJ1-6	-	12	TGTGCCAGCGGGTACAGTGATTCACCCCTCCACTTT	CASGYSDSPLHF
-	TRBV11-2	TRBJ2-7	TRBD2	17	TGTGCCAGCAGCCCACCCGGCGGGAGTTCTCCCGTCTACGAGCAGTACTTC	CASSPPGGSSPVYEQYF
-	TRBV7-2	TRBJ2-7	-	15	TGTGCCAGCAGCTTAGCTTCAGGTTCTATGAACGAGCAGTACTTC	CASSLASGSMNEQYF
-	TRBV21-1	TRBJ2-7	-	13	TGTGCCAGCGACGGAGCCTCTCCCTACGAGCAGTACTTC	CASDGASPYEQYF
-	TRBV16	TRBJ1-2	-	17	TGTGCCAGCAGCCCCTCCCAAAGGGCGGACAGCAACTATGGCTACACCTTC	CASSPSQRADSNYGYTF
once	TRBV27	TRBJ2-2	TRBD2	15	TGTGCCAGCAGTTTTTCCAGCGGGAGCCCCGGGGAGCTGTTTTTT	CASSFSSGSPGELFF
-	TRBV18	TRBJ2-7	TRBD2	16	TGTGCCAGCTCACCAGGACCTAGCGGTAGCTCCTACGAGCAGTACTTC	CASSPGPSGSSYEQYF
-	TRBV5-4	TRBJ1-1	TRBD1	15	TGTGCCAGCAGCCCCGGGGGACAGGGTCACACTGAAGCTTTCTTT	CASSPGGQGHTEAFF
-	TRBV6-1	TRBJ2-3	-	14	TGTGCCAGCAGTGAAAGTCCGGGGACAGATACGCAGTATTTT	CASSESPGTDTQYF
-	TRBV5-1	TRBJ2-2	-	15	TGCGCCAGCAGCGCGGGACAGACGAACACCGGGGAGCTGTTTTTT	CASSAGQTNTGELFF